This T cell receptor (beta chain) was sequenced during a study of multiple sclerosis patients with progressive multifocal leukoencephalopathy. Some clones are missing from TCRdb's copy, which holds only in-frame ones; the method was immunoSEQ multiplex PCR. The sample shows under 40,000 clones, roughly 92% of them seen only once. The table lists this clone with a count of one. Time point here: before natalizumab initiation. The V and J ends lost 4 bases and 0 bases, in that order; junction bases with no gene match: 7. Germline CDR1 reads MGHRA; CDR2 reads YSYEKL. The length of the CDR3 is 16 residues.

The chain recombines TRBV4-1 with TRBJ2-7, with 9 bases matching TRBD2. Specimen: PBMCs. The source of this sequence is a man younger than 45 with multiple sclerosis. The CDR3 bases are TGCGCCAGCAGCCCGGGGGGCGGGAGGGGCTCCTACGAGCAGTACTTC. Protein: CASSPGGGRGSYEQYF.